The next 17 T cell receptor beta chains were all read from a single sample in a study of OX40 agonist ivuxolimab in advanced cancers. Clones were sequenced by immunoSEQ multiplex PCR, and TCRdb holds only the in-frame ones, with some missing. Here the sample spans over 85,000 clones, 86% being singletons. The sample consisted of CD4+ or CD8+ T cells sorted from blood, taken in a trial of the OX40 agonist ivuxolimab. The receptors originated from an adult with an advanced solid tumor such as melanoma, head and neck, liver or kidney cancer.

This rearrangement joins TRBV29-1 to TRBJ2-7, with 9 bases matching TRBD1. With 4 bases clipped from V and 5 bases from J, the junction kept 6 bases outside the gene matches. Looked up from germline, CDR1 is SQVTM and CDR2 is ANQGSEA. The CDR3 is 13 residues long. The DNA of the CDR3 is TGCAGCGTTGGGACAGGGGCTAACGACGAGCAGTACTTC. Translation gives CSVGTGANDEQYF.

The table lists this clone with a count of one. The chain recombines TRBV19 with TRBJ1-5; D gene unclear. Trimming stripped 3 bases from V and 6 bases from J, with 15 bases between. The CDR3 runs 15 residues. From germline, CDR1 is LNHDA and CDR2 SQIVND (reference sequence). In DNA form, the CDR3 reads TGTGCCAGTAGTATTTTTGCTTCGGGGAGTCAGCCCCAGCATTTT. This gives the protein CASSIFASGSQPQHF.

This clone has more than one count but fewer than ten. The rearrangement uses TRBV18 and TRBJ2-7; 14 bases are a match to TRBD2. V was pared by 3 bases and J by 4 bases, with 5 bases of the junction left unmatched. Germline V gene lookup returns CDR1 KGHSH and CDR2 LQKENI. The CDR3 length is 16 residues. CDR3 bases: TGTGCCAGCTCACCCCGACTAGCGGGGGGGCGGTACGAGCAGTACTTC. Its protein is CASSPRLAGGRYEQYF.

V gene TRBV5-4 combines with J gene TRBJ1-1; TRBD1 might be the D (5 bases). CDR1 and CDR2 (germline): SGHNT, YYREEE (reference sequence). The length of the CDR3 is 15 residues. V gave up 1 base and J gave up 0 bases, with 10 bases separating them. CDR3 amino acids: CASSLRDLLNTEAFF. In DNA form, the CDR3 reads TGTGCCAGCAGCTTGAGGGACTTACTGAACACTGAAGCTTTCTTT.

This clone was counted once. The gene calls are TRBV19 and TRBJ1-5, with D perhaps matching TRBD1 (5 bases). Germline assignment: CDR1 LNHDA and CDR2 SQIVND (reference sequence). V was clipped by 5 bases and J by 6 bases, with 17 bases between them. This CDR3 has 15 amino acids. This CDR3 is CASSSRGGSGQPQHF. CDR3 nucleotide sequence: TGTGCCAGTAGTTCCCGGGGGGGTTCAGGTCAGCCCCAGCATTTT.

This chain joins TRBV30 and TRBJ2-5; D is undetermined. CDR1 is GTSNPN and CDR2 is SVGIG in the germline V gene (reference sequence). V was trimmed by 3 bases and J by 1 base, leaving 9 bases between them. The CDR3 extends over 13 amino acids. The DNA for the CDR3 is TGTGCCTGGAGAAGTAGCACCCAAGAGACCCAGTACTTC. This codes for CAWRSSTQETQYF.

This rearrangement joins TRBV27 to TRBJ1-1; possible D gene TRBD1, 5 bases. The germline CDR1 and CDR2 sequences are MNHEY and SMNVEV (reference sequence). The CDR3 covers 13 residues. Trimming stripped 6 bases from V and 2 bases from J, with 10 bases between. The CDR3 loop reads CASRAGINTEAFF. In DNA form, the CDR3 reads TGTGCCAGCAGGGCAGGGATTAACACTGAAGCTTTCTTT.

The V gene is TRBV4-1, the J gene TRBJ2-2, with a weak D call TRBD2 (5 bases). V was clipped by 4 bases and J by 4 bases, with 10 bases between them. The germline V gene has CDR1 MGHRA and CDR2 YSYEKL. The CDR3 consists of 14 residues. The CDR3 coding sequence is TGCGCCAGCAGCCCCCGAGGGCGCACCGGGGAGCTGTTTTTT. Its translation is CASSPRGRTGELFF.

The rearrangement links TRBV7-3 to TRBJ2-2, with D perhaps matching TRBD1 (6 bases). CDR1 and CDR2 (germline): SGHTA, FQGTGA. The CDR3 sequence is 14 residues long. The V end was cut by 4 bases, the J end by 4 bases, with 10 bases between. This chain's CDR3 is CASSSGQTTGELFF. CDR3 nucleotides: TGTGCCAGCAGCTCCGGACAGACCACCGGGGAGCTGTTTTTT.

In DNA, the CDR3 is TGTGCCAGCAGCGGAAGGACGGGAACTGAAGCTTTCTTT. Amino acids: CASSGRTGTEAFF. The V and J genes are TRBV7-8 and TRBJ1-1; D uncertain. Trimming removed 5 bases at V and 5 bases at J, with 12 bases between. From germline, CDR1 is SGHVS and CDR2 FQNEAQ. The CDR3 has 13 residues.

The rearrangement links TRBV18 to TRBJ1-1; D ambiguous. Deletions cut 3 bases from V and 5 bases from J, with 10 bases between. Germline V lookup: CDR1 KGHSH, CDR2 LQKENI. This CDR3 spans 13 amino acids. The chain's CDR3 is CASSPTEITEAFF. For the CDR3, the DNA is TGTGCCAGCTCACCTACAGAGATTACTGAAGCTTTCTTT.

This chain links TRBV2 with TRBJ2-1, with D unresolved. There are 11 residues in the CDR3. Germline loops: CDR1 SNHLY, CDR2 FYNNEI. With 4 bases removed from V and 6 bases from J, the gap between germline ends came to 4 bases. CDR3 coding DNA: TGTGCCAGCAGTGCAACCAATGAGCAGTTCTTC. It is translated as CASSATNEQFF.

The rearrangement uses TRBV6-6 and TRBJ1-1; D unresolved. Germline assignment: CDR1 MNHNY and CDR2 SVGAGI (reference sequence). This CDR3 has 13 amino acids. The germline V and J ends were trimmed by 4 bases and 0 bases, with 6 bases remaining between them. The CDR3 nucleotides read TGTGCCAGCAGTTTTGGGATGAACACTGAAGCTTTCTTT. Protein product: CASSFGMNTEAFF.

The chain couples TRBV29-1 to TRBJ1-2; D might be TRBD1 (6 bases). V dropped 6 bases and J dropped 4 bases, with 9 bases sitting between them. Germline V lookup: CDR1 SQVTM, CDR2 ANQGSEA. The CDR3 extends over 11 amino acids. In nucleotides, the CDR3 is TGCAGCGTCGGGACACCCTATGGCTACACCTTC. Translating gives CSVGTPYGYTF.

The rearrangement joins TRBV14 to TRBJ2-1, with 11 positions matching TRBD2. Germline loops: CDR1 SGHDN, CDR2 FVKESK. The CDR3 consists of 15 residues. V trimming: 4 bases; J trimming: 8 bases; junction bases outside the gene matches: 7. CDR3 sequence: CASSPSGGRFHEQFF. DNA of the CDR3: TGTGCCAGCAGCCCTAGCGGGGGGAGATTCCATGAGCAGTTCTTC.

V is TRBV2 and J is TRBJ1-6; no reliable D call. Germline V lookup: CDR1 SNHLY, CDR2 FYNNEI. Trimming cost V 3 bases and J 8 bases, with 11 bases left between them. CDR3 length: 14 residues. The CDR3 bases are TGTGCCAGCAGTGAGGGCAGCCAGGATTCACCCCTCCACTTT. It translates to CASSEGSQDSPLHF.

CDR3 residues: CASSVLGASGANVLTF. CDR3 nucleotide sequence: TGTGCCAGCAGTGTCTTAGGGGCCTCTGGGGCCAACGTCCTGACTTTC. This chain uses TRBV6-1 with TRBJ2-6; a possible D gene is TRBD1 (5 bases). The CDR3 totals 16 residues. V lost 4 bases and J 0 bases, leaving 10 bases between the germline ends. Germline V gene lookup returns CDR1 MNHNS and CDR2 SASEGT.